Below are 8 T cell receptor beta chains sequenced from a single sample in a study of cytomegalovirus exposure and HLA in healthy donors. Both 60 Vbeta primers and 13 Jbeta primers went into the PCR. Using immunoSEQ multiplex PCR, the repertoire was profiled, and TCRdb retains in-frame clones only, with some absent. The data contain more than 130,000 clones, 73% of them seen just once; the ten biggest clones take up approximately 15%. The sample consisted of PBMCs. These receptors were collected from a human donor in good health.

This clone was picked up one time. The chain recombines TRBV5-4 with TRBJ1-2; 9 nucleotides line up with TRBD1. This CDR3 contains 17 residues. V shed 0 bases, J shed 7 bases, and the junction held 13 bases outside the gene matches. CDR1 is SGHNT and CDR2 is YYREEE in the germline V gene (reference sequence). The CDR3 DNA follows: TGTGCCAGCAGCTTGGGATTCTTGACCGGGACAGGGTTTGGCTACACCTTC. The encoded protein is CASSLGFLTGTGFGYTF.

The rearrangement links TRBV9 to TRBJ2-5, with TRBD1 matching 7 bases. Germline assignment: CDR1 SGDLS and CDR2 YYNGEE. Trimming cost V 4 bases and J 5 bases; bases outside gene matches: 8. CDR3 size: 14 residues. The CDR3 is CASSPYRGGETQYF. CDR3 DNA: TGTGCCAGCAGCCCATACAGGGGTGGGGAGACCCAGTACTTC.

The rearrangement joins TRBV5-8 to TRBJ2-7, with 8 bases aligning to TRBD1. The CDR3 contains 14 residues. Germline trimming cut 3 bases from V and 3 bases from J; bases unmatched to any gene: 5. The germline CDR1 and CDR2 sequences are SGHTS and YDEGEE. CDR3 sequence: CASSSRDRHYEQYF. CDR3 in DNA: TGTGCCAGCAGCTCCCGGGACAGGCACTACGAGCAGTACTTC.

The chain carries TRBV5-4 and TRBJ2-5; no clear D. This CDR3 spans 13 amino acids. Between the trimmed V and J ends, which lost 2 bases and 5 bases, there was a span of 10 bases. CDR1 and CDR2 from the germline V gene are SGHNT and YYREEE (reference sequence). In DNA form, the CDR3 reads TGTGCCAGCAGCTTACAACTAAGCGAGACCCAGTACTTC. Its translation: CASSLQLSETQYF.

J is TRBJ2-7 and V is TRBV11-3; TRBD1 matches 7 bases. CDR3 length: 14 residues. Germline CDR1 is SGHNT and CDR2 is YENEEA. Trimming at V came to 4 bases and at J to 11 bases, leaving 14 bases not matched to a gene. In DNA form, the CDR3 reads TGTGCCAGCAGCTCCTTTCACCTCGACAGGGCGGAGTACTTC. Amino acids: CASSSFHLDRAEYF. The full variable domain, in which reference TRBV11-3 and TRBJ2-7 provide the parts outside the CDR3, is EAGVVQSPRYKIIEKKQPVAFWCNPISGHNTLYWYLQNLGQGPELLIRYENEEAVDDSQLPKDRFSAERLKGVDSTLKIQPAELGDSAVYLCASSSFHLDRAEYFGPGTRLTVT.

This clone appeared once. The J gene is TRBJ1-2, the V gene TRBV4-1; TRBD1 might be the D (6 bases). V dropped 5 bases and J dropped 0 bases, with 13 bases sitting between them. The CDR3 covers 15 residues. The V gene's germline CDR1 is MGHRA and CDR2 YSYEKL. CDR3 bases: TGCGCCAGCAGCTCAGGACAGACTACTAACTATGGCTACACCTTC. This sequence encodes CASSSGQTTNYGYTF.

Regarding this clone: Distinct nucleotide sequences in the sample also encode this CDR3. The chain is built from TRBV12-5 and TRBJ1-2, with D perhaps TRBD1 (5 bases). Germline values: CDR1 LGHNT, CDR2 FRNRAP. The CDR3 is made up of 13 amino acids. V shed 6 bases and J shed 7 bases, with 15 bases lying between them. CDR3 in amino acids: CASGFDRVGGYTF. As DNA, the CDR3 is TGTGCTAGTGGATTCGACAGAGTTGGTGGCTACACCTTC.

CDR3 loop: CASIPRQGRNEQFF. DNA of the CDR3: TGTGCCAGCATCCCCCGACAGGGAAGGAATGAGCAGTTCTTC. The chain combines TRBV27 with TRBJ2-1, with 7 bases lining up with TRBD1. CDR1 and CDR2 from the germline V gene are MNHEY and SMNVEV (reference sequence). V shed 7 bases, J shed 7 bases, and the junction held 10 bases outside the gene matches. This CDR3 is 14 amino acids long.